These 29 T cell receptor beta chains share one sample of origin, sequenced in a study of shared clonotypes between healthy human individuals. Clones were sequenced by immunoSEQ multiplex PCR, and TCRdb holds only the in-frame ones, with some missing. The sample lists about 2.3 million clones, 85% to 95% seen once, with 0.37% in the top ten. The specimen sequenced was naive CD4+ T cells from PBMCs. Stated subset: CD45RA+ positively selected. The receptor source for this set is a young man in good health. Some clones in this sample may be carry-over from other donors' samples.

The rearrangement joins TRBV5-4 to TRBJ2-3; 10 positions match TRBD1. CDR1 SGHNT and CDR2 YYREEE come from the germline V gene (reference sequence). The CDR3 totals 12 residues. Unmatched junction bases numbered 6, after V lost 3 bases and J lost 14 bases. The CDR3 region has the DNA TGTGCCAGCAGCTCAGCCGGGACAGGGGTGTATTTT. It specifies CASSSAGTGVYF.

J is TRBJ1-5 and V is TRBV2; no reliable D call. The V gene lost 3 bases and the J gene lost 9 bases, with 12 bases spanning the gap. CDR3 size: 13 residues. CDR1 and CDR2 from the germline V gene are SNHLY and FYNNEI. The CDR3 bases are TGTGCCAGCAGTGACAGCACCACGGGGCCCCAGCATTTT. Translation gives CASSDSTTGPQHF.

This rearrangement joins TRBV5-1 to TRBJ2-1; TRBD2 aligns across 9 bases. Germline V gene sequence: CDR1 SGHRS, CDR2 YFSETQ. This CDR3 has 15 residues. The J segment lost 6 bases and the V segment lost 3 bases, leaving 7 bases of the junction unmatched. The CDR3 DNA reads as TGCGCCAGCAGCTGGTTAGCGGGAGATGCCAATGAGCAGTTCTTC. Its protein product is CASSWLAGDANEQFF.

This chain links TRBV4-3 with TRBJ1-2, with D unresolved. Germline lookup yields CDR1 LGHNA and CDR2 YSLEER. The CDR3 is 15 residues long. V was trimmed by 0 bases and J by 3 bases, leaving 11 bases between them. The CDR3 region has the DNA TGCGCCAGCAGCCAAGATTGGGGAAGGGACTATGGCTACACCTTC. Residues: CASSQDWGRDYGYTF.

This clone occurred once. V is TRBV7-2 and J is TRBJ1-1; D is unresolved. The CDR3 length is 15 residues. V shed 1 base and J shed 1 base, with 10 bases lying between them. CDR1 and CDR2 from the germline V gene are SGHTA and FQGNSA. CDR3 sequence (DNA): TGTGCCAGCAGCTTAGAATCCCGACAGAACACTGAAGCTTTCTTT. It codes for CASSLESRQNTEAFF.

The chain is built from TRBV7-3 and TRBJ2-6; 8 nucleotides line up with TRBD1. Germline CDR1 SGHTA, CDR2 FQGTGA. Trimming removed 4 bases from V and 0 bases from J; junction bases left unmatched: 8. The CDR3 runs to 18 residues. Written as DNA, the CDR3 is TGTGCCAGCAGCTCCGGACAGGGCAAAACCTCTGGGGCCAACGTCCTGACTTTC. As protein: CASSSGQGKTSGANVLTF.

The chain links TRBV7-2 to TRBJ1-5; 7 nucleotides match TRBD1. This CDR3 contains 16 residues. Germline V lookup: CDR1 SGHTA, CDR2 FQGNSA. Germline trimming cut 5 bases from V and 2 bases from J; bases unmatched to any gene: 9. CDR3: CASSPRGGLGNQPQHF. CDR3 coding DNA: TGTGCCAGCAGCCCTAGAGGGGGCTTAGGCAATCAGCCCCAGCATTTT.

This chain links TRBV29-1 with TRBJ2-3, with 8 bases that match TRBD2. The CDR3 runs 14 residues. After removal of 7 bases from V and 2 bases from J, the junction contained 8 bases not matched to a gene. CDR1 and CDR2 from the germline V gene are SQVTM and ANQGSEA. The CDR3 nucleotides read TGCAGCGAGAACCCTAGCGGGTCCACAGATACGCAGTATTTT. Translation gives CSENPSGSTDTQYF.

J is TRBJ2-4 and V is TRBV4-2; D gene unclear. The CDR3 has 16 residues. V was clipped by 0 bases and J by 1 base, with 10 bases between them. Germline lookup yields CDR1 LGHNA and CDR2 YNFKEQ. CDR3 DNA: TGTGCCAGCAGCCAAGAAATTGCTGTGGCCAAAAACATTCAGTACTTC. It is translated as CASSQEIAVAKNIQYF.

The gene calls are TRBV5-5 and TRBJ2-1; TRBD1 aligns across 10 bases. The CDR3 totals 16 residues. Looked up from germline, CDR1 is SGHKS and CDR2 is YYEKEE (reference sequence). J gave up 3 bases and V 4 bases, and 7 bases lay outside the gene matches. The DNA of the CDR3 is TGTGCCAGCAGCGCAAGAGGGACAGGGGACTACAATGAGCAGTTCTTC. It translates to CASSARGTGDYNEQFF.

V and J are TRBV20-1 and TRBJ2-3; unclear D gene. Germline-derived CDR1 and CDR2 are DFQATT and SNEGSKA (reference sequence). The CDR3 loop spans 11 amino acids. Trimming removed 8 bases from V and 5 bases from J, with 11 bases in between. The CDR3 is CSTAVGDTQYF. DNA for the CDR3: TGCAGTACCGCCGTCGGAGATACGCAGTATTTT.

The chain has TRBV6-1 and TRBJ2-7; D unclear. V lost 6 bases, J lost 2 bases, and 8 bases lay in between. Germline CDR1 MNHNS, CDR2 SASEGT. This CDR3 contains 12 residues. The CDR3 here is CASSINPYEQYF. CDR3 nucleotides: TGTGCCAGCAGCATAAACCCCTACGAGCAGTACTTC.

The CDR3 region is CASSLVGRSPLHF. In DNA form, the CDR3 reads TGTGCCAGCAGCCTAGTGGGGAGATCACCCCTCCACTTT. The chain recombines TRBV7-8 with TRBJ1-6; D is uncertain. CDR1 and CDR2 from the germline V gene are SGHVS and FQNEAQ. CDR3 size: 13 residues. V was shortened by 5 bases and J by 10 bases, with 12 bases between the two germline ends.

The CDR3 region is CASSLIGSPAGYEQYF. The CDR3 DNA reads TGTGCCAGCAGCCTAATCGGGTCTCCAGCGGGATACGAGCAGTACTTC. The chain has TRBV5-4 and TRBJ2-7, with 7 bases matching TRBD2. CDR1 and CDR2 from the germline V gene are SGHNT and YYREEE (reference sequence). V lost 4 bases and J lost 4; bases outside the gene matches: 14. CDR3 length equals 16 residues.

This clone occurred once. The J gene is TRBJ2-1, the V gene TRBV5-1; 15 bases match TRBD2. Losses at the gene ends were 5 bases for V and 7 bases for J; bases not matched to a gene: 4. Looked up from germline, CDR1 is SGHRS and CDR2 is YFSETQ. The CDR3 is 15 residues long. CDR3 DNA: TGCGCCAGCAGACCAGGACTAGCGGGAGGGAATGAGCAGTTCTTC. The encoded protein is CASRPGLAGGNEQFF. The full variable domain, completed using reference TRBV5-1 and TRBJ2-1, is KAGVTQTPRYLIKTRGQQVTLSCSPISGHRSVSWYQQTPGQGLQFLFEYFSETQRNKGNFPGRFSGRQFSNSRSEMNVSTLELGDSALYLCASRPGLAGGNEQFFGPGTRLTVL.

To note about this clone: The sample holds other DNA sequences that translate to the same CDR3. This rearrangement joins TRBV7-2 to TRBJ2-3; no definite D call. The CDR3 runs to 12 residues. Trimming removed 5 bases at V and 2 bases at J, with 5 bases between. The V gene's germline CDR1 is SGHTA and CDR2 FQGNSA. CDR3 sequence: CASSPSTDTQYF. The CDR3 bases are TGTGCCAGCAGCCCTTCCACAGATACGCAGTATTTT.

V is TRBV18 and J is TRBJ2-7; 8 bases line up with TRBD1. The trim removed 6 bases at V and 3 bases at J, leaving 10 bases unmatched. The CDR3 is made up of 15 amino acids. Germline values: CDR1 KGHSH, CDR2 LQKENI. DNA for the CDR3: TGTGCCAGCTCGTCACCCTCCGGGACAGGCTACGAGCAGTACTTC. Translating it yields CASSSPSGTGYEQYF.

This clone came up once. The chain recombines TRBV5-1 with TRBJ2-3, with TRBD1 as a possible D gene (6 bases). Germline CDR1 reads SGHRS; CDR2 reads YFSETQ. CDR3 size: 14 residues. V lost 0 bases and J lost 4, with 9 bases in between. This chain's CDR3 is CASSLDTGPDTQYF. The CDR3 DNA is TGCGCCAGCAGCTTGGACACAGGGCCAGATACGCAGTATTTT.

CDR3: CASSSVLIEAFF. In DNA, the CDR3 is TGTGCCAGCAGCTCGGTACTCATCGAAGCTTTCTTT. The chain has TRBV7-9 and TRBJ1-1; no definite D call. V gave up 4 bases and J gave up 8 bases, with 11 bases separating them. The CDR3 is 12 amino acids. CDR1 is SEHNR and CDR2 is FQNEAQ in the germline V gene (reference sequence).

This chain connects TRBV5-6 to TRBJ1-1, with D perhaps TRBD1 (5 bases). The CDR3 extends over 14 amino acids. Per germline, CDR1 SGHDT and CDR2 YYEEEE. V was shortened by 5 bases and J by 1 base, with 12 bases between the two germline ends. The DNA for the CDR3 is TGTGCCAGCAGGGTAAGGGGCCCGAACACTGAAGCTTTCTTT. Translation: CASRVRGPNTEAFF. The full variable domain, its missing parts supplied by reference TRBV5-6 and TRBJ1-1, is DAGVTQSPTHLIKTRGQQVTLRCSPKSGHDTVSWYQQALGQGPQFIFQYYEEEERQRGNFPDRFSGHQFPNYSSELNVNALLLGDSALYLCASRVRGPNTEAFFGQGTRLTVV.

V usage is TRBV23-1 and J usage is TRBJ2-5; D unclear. Being an ORF, TRBV23-1 has a function that is uncertain. The CDR3 covers 11 residues. Trimming cost V 3 bases and J 5 bases, with 4 bases left between them. The CDR3 DNA reads as TGCGCCAGCAGTCATGAGGAGACCCAGTACTTC. Its translation: CASSHEETQYF.

The V call is TRBV15, the J call TRBJ1-5; a weak D match, TRBD1 (5 bases). The germline CDR1 and CDR2 sequences are LNHNV and YYDKDF (reference sequence). The CDR3 runs to 16 residues. V lost 4 bases and J 4 bases, leaving 17 bases between the germline ends. The chain's CDR3 is CATSTTTSGANQPQHF. DNA of the CDR3: TGTGCCACCAGCACCACGACCTCCGGGGCAAATCAGCCCCAGCATTTT.

The chain employs TRBV5-5 and TRBJ2-7; tentative D call: TRBD2 (6 bases). The germline V gene has CDR1 SGHKS and CDR2 YYEKEE (reference sequence). The CDR3 totals 14 residues. Trimming took off 0 bases at V and 7 bases at J, with 14 bases between the two ends. The CDR3 reads CASSLAWRVGEQYF. The CDR3, as DNA: TGTGCCAGCAGCTTGGCCTGGAGGGTGGGAGAGCAGTACTTC.

J is TRBJ2-1 and V is TRBV28; D is unresolved. Deletions cut 2 bases from V and 0 bases from J, with 11 bases between. Germline CDR1 MDHEN, CDR2 SYDVKM. The CDR3 extends over 16 amino acids. In nucleotides, the CDR3 is TGTGCCAGCAGTTTACGATCGTGGAGCTCCTACAATGAGCAGTTCTTC. It codes for CASSLRSWSSYNEQFF.

CDR3 region: CASSSRLAGAPYNEQFF. The DNA of the CDR3 is TGTGCCAGCAGTTCCCGACTAGCGGGAGCGCCCTACAATGAGCAGTTCTTC. The chain employs TRBV27 and TRBJ2-1; 12 positions match TRBD2. The CDR3 is 17 residues long. Trimming removed 4 bases from V and 2 bases from J; junction bases left unmatched: 6. CDR1 and CDR2 from the germline V gene are MNHEY and SMNVEV (reference sequence).

CDR3 loop: CASSYARGVYEQYF. DNA of the CDR3: TGTGCCAGCAGTTACGCGCGAGGGGTGTACGAGCAGTACTTC. This chain connects TRBV6-5 to TRBJ2-7, with D perhaps TRBD1 or TRBD2 (5 bases each). CDR3 size: 14 residues. The V and J ends lost 2 bases and 4 bases respectively, with 12 bases between them. CDR1 and CDR2 from the germline V gene are MNHEY and SVGAGI.

The chain combines TRBV29-1 with TRBJ2-3, with D unclear. Trimming cost V 4 bases and J 1 base, with 18 bases left between them. The CDR3 covers 16 residues. CDR1 and CDR2 from the germline V gene are SQVTM and ANQGSEA. DNA for the CDR3: TGCAGCGTTGCGGGTTCCGAGACCCCTCGCACAGATACGCAGTATTTT. Protein: CSVAGSETPRTDTQYF.

This chain joins TRBV7-9 and TRBJ2-1; 12 nucleotides agree with TRBD2. CDR1 and CDR2 (germline): SEHNR, FQNEAQ (reference sequence). This CDR3 spans 15 amino acids. With 4 bases clipped from V and 8 bases from J, the junction kept 6 bases outside the gene matches. CDR3 bases: TGTGCCAGCAGCTCGACTAGCGGGAGTATCGATGAGCAGTTCTTC. It specifies CASSSTSGSIDEQFF.

The chain links TRBV21-1 to TRBJ2-5; TRBD2 is taken as the D call from the table, unchecked against the DNA. TRBV21-1 is shown as a pseudogene. The CDR3 has 16 residues. The CDR3 DNA sequence: TGTGCCAGCACCAATCCCGGGGCCGTCGGGGGTGAGACCCAGTACTTC. Translation gives CASTNPGAVGGETQYF.